This T cell receptor beta chain was sequenced for a study of technical replicates of blood from several donors. Sequencing was performed with immunoSEQ multiplex PCR; in TCRdb, only in-frame clones are kept and a portion is missing. Among some 70,000 clones listed, almost 95% were seen once. V was pared by 0 bases and J by 0 bases, with 9 bases between. The CDR3 extends over 16 amino acids. CDR1 and CDR2 from the germline V gene are MNHEY and SMNVEV (reference sequence). The sequencing input was T cells isolated from PBMCs. The rearrangement joins TRBV27 to TRBJ1-5; perhaps TRBD1 as D (6 bases). The receptor comes from a human donor in good health. The CDR3 nucleotides are TGTGCCAGCAGTTTATCGGGACATGATAGCAATCAGCCCCAGCATTTT. Residues: CASSLSGHDSNQPQHF.